Only a few counts were recorded for the clone carrying this T cell receptor (beta chain). Its matching antigen is unknown. A 5'RACE template-switching step, the method used to make TCR cDNA, added a universal primer site and UMIs. Via MiXCR, TCRdb re-called the 5' RACE reads, giving one row per CDR3 protein. This sample carries some 240,000 distinct CDR3 sequences, 3.6% of them seen once, and the ten largest clones take under 20%. This record comes from a study of T cells after yellow fever vaccination. As for the study in general: Fractions with few cells were prepared using SMART-Seq v4 Ultra Low Input.

Overall study results and limits: Repertoires obtained by FACS sorting could include abundant clonotypes that entered as contaminants from the bulk population.

The CDR3 is 14 amino acids. Per germline, CDR1 MNHEY and CDR2 SVGAGI. Trimming stripped 3 bases from V and 9 bases from J, with 15 bases between. The chain recombines TRBV6-5 with TRBJ1-3; D uncertain. The receptor's source is a man aged 18 to 30 who received the YFV17D yellow fever vaccine. Sequenced material: PBMCs, taken 15 days after the yellow fever booster vaccination. As DNA, the CDR3 is TGTGCCAGCAGTTATTCCGCTGGGGAAGGCACCATATATTTT. It is translated as CASSYSAGEGTIYF.